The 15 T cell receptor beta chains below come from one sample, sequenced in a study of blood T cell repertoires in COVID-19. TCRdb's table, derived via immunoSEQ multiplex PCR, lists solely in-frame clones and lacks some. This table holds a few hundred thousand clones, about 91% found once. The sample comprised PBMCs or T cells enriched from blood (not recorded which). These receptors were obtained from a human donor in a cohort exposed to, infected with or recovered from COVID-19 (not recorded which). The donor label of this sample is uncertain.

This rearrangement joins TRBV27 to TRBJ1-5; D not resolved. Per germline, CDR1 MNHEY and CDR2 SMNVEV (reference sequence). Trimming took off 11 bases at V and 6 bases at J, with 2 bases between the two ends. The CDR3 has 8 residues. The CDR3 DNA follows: TGTGCCCTTCAGCCCCAGCATTTT. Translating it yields CALQPQHF.

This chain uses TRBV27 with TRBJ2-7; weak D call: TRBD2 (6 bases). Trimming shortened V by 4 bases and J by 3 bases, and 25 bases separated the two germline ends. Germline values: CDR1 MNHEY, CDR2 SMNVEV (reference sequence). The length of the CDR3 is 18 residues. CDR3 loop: CASSYSTDPREEDYEQYF. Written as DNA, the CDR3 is TGTGCCAGCAGTTACTCGACTGATCCGAGGGAGGAGGACTACGAGCAGTACTTC.

The CDR3 region has the DNA TGTGCCAGCAGTGTTCGGTGGAACACTGAAGCTTTCTTT. It is translated as CASSVRWNTEAFF. This chain uses TRBV25-1 with TRBJ1-1; D is uncertain. The CDR3 length is 13 residues. Trimming left V 4 bases short and J 1 base short, with 7 bases between. Germline V CDR1 and CDR2: MGHDK, SYGVNS. Combining the CDR3 with reference TRBV25-1 and TRBJ1-1 gives the whole variable domain EADIYQTPRYLVIGTGKKITLECSQTMGHDKMYWYQQDPGMELHLIHYSYGVNSTEKGDLSSESTVSRIRTEHFPLTLESARPSHTSQYLCASSVRWNTEAFFGQGTRLTVV.

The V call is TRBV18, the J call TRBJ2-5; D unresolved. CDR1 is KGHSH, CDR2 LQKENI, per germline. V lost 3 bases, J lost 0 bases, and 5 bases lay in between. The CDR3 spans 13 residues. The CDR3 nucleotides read TGTGCCAGCTCACCGAACTACCAAGAGACCCAGTACTTC. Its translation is CASSPNYQETQYF. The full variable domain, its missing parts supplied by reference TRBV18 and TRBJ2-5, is NAGVMQNPRHLVRRRGQEARLRCSPMKGHSHVYWYRQLPEEGLKFMVYLQKENIIDESGMPKERFSAEFPKEGPSILRIQQVVRGDSAAYFCASSPNYQETQYFGPGTRLLVL.

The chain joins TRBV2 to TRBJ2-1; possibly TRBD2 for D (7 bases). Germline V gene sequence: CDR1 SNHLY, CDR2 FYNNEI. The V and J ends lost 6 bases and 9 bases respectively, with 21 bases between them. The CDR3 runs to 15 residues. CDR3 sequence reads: CASRGRRGGLGEQFF. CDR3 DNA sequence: TGTGCCAGCAGAGGGAGGAGGGGGGGCTTGGGTGAGCAGTTCTTC.

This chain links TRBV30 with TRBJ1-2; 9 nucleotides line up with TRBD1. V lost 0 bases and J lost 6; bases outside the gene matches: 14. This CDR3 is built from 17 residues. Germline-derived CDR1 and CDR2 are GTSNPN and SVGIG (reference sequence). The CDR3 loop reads CAWSVLSRDRAPDGYTF. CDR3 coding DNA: TGTGCCTGGAGTGTACTGTCCCGGGACAGGGCTCCTGATGGCTACACCTTC. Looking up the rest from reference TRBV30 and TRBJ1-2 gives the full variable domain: SQTIHQWPATLVQPVGSPLSLECTVEGTSNPNLYWYRQAAGRGLQLLFYSVGIGQISSEVPQNLSASRPQDRQFILSSKKLLLSDSGFYLCAWSVLSRDRAPDGYTFGSGTRLTVV.

CDR3 in DNA: TGTGCCAGCAGCTTAGACAGGTTCCCCTCTGGAAACACCATATATTTT. Translating it yields CASSLDRFPSGNTIYF. This chain uses TRBV7-8 with TRBJ1-3, with D possibly TRBD1 on 5 matching bases. Germline CDR1 reads SGHVS; CDR2 reads FQNEAQ. This CDR3 contains 16 residues. The germline V and J ends were trimmed by 1 base and 0 bases, with 10 bases remaining between them.

The CDR3 coding sequence is TGTGCCAGCAGCTTAGATACAGGGGCCCACTATGGCTACACCTTC. Translation: CASSLDTGAHYGYTF. This chain joins TRBV7-2 and TRBJ1-2; 7 nucleotides match TRBD1. The germline CDR1 and CDR2 sequences are SGHTA and FQGNSA. Trimming at V came to 1 base and at J to 3 bases, leaving 5 bases not matched to a gene. The CDR3 loop spans 15 amino acids.

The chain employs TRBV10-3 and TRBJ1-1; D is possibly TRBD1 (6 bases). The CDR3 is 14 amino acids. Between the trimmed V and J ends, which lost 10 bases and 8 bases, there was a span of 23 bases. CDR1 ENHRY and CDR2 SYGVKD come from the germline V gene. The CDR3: CATTNQGTFSEAFF. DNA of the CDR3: TGTGCCACCACCAATCAGGGGACGTTTTCGGAAGCTTTCTTT.

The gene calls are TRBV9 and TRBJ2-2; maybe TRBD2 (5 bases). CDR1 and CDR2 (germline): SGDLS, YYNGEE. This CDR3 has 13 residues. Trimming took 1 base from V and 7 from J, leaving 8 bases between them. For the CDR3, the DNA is TGTGCCAGCAGCGTAAAGAGCGGCGGGGAGCTGTTTTTT. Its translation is CASSVKSGGELFF.

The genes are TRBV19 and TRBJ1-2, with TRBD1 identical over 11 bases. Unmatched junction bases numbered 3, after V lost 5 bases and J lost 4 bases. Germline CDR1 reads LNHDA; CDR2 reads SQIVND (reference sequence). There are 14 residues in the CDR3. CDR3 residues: CASSWTGGSYGYTF. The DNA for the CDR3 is TGTGCCAGTAGTTGGACAGGGGGCTCCTATGGCTACACCTTC.

CDR3 sequence (DNA): TGTGCCAGCAGCTTAGATCCAGGGGAAATTAGGACAGATACGCAGTATTTT. Its protein product is CASSLDPGEIRTDTQYF. The chain carries TRBV7-2 and TRBJ2-3; tentative D call: TRBD1 (6 bases). The CDR3 is made up of 17 amino acids. The germline V and J ends were trimmed by 1 base and 3 bases, with 17 bases remaining between them. The germline V gene has CDR1 SGHTA and CDR2 FQGNSA.

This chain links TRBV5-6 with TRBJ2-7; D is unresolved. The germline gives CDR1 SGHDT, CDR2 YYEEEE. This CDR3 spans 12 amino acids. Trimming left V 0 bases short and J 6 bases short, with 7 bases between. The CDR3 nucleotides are TGTGCCAGCAGCTTGGGGGCAGGCGAGCAGTACTTC. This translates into CASSLGAGEQYF.

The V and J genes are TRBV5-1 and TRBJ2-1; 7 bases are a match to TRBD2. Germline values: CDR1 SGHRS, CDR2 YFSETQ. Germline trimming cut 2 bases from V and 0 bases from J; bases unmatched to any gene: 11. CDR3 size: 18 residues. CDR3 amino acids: CASSFRREAGSSYNEQFF. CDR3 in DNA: TGCGCCAGCAGCTTCCGCCGGGAAGCGGGGAGCTCCTACAATGAGCAGTTCTTC.

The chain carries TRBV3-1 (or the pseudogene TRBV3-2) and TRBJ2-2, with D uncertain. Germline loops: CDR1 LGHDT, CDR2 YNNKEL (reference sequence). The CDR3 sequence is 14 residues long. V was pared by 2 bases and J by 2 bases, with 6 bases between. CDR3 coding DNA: TGTGCCAGCAGCCAAAGGAGTAACACCGGGGAGCTGTTTTTT. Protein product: CASSQRSNTGELFF.